This T cell receptor (beta chain) was captured in a study of post-analysis software for immune sequencing data. Points from the study as a whole: Patients carried 5 or 6 TRBV segments more frequently than controls did, and TRBV5-6, TRBV5-1 and TRBV20-1 were among them.

Unique molecular identifiers were carried by the TCR beta cDNA libraries. MiXCR was run by TCRdb on the PCR reads, yielding one entry per CDR3 protein. Among more than 450,000 distinct CDR3 sequences listed, around a third were seen once. To note about this clonotype: Its cognate antigen is unknown.

Germline V gene lookup returns CDR1 PRHDT and CDR2 FYEKMQ (reference sequence). The length of the CDR3 is 16 residues. V was pared by 7 bases and J by 4 bases, with 21 bases between. The receptor comes from a girl aged 2-17 years with multiple sclerosis. The J gene is TRBJ2-3, the V gene TRBV13, with D possibly being TRBD1 or TRBD2 (5 bases each). Sequenced sample: blood. The CDR3 nucleotides read TGTGCCAGCACCATAAGTGACAGAGGGTACGCAGATACGCAGTATTTT. It codes for CASTISDRGYADTQYF.